This T cell receptor beta chain derives from a study of cytomegalovirus exposure and HLA in healthy donors. From germline, CDR1 is LGHNA and CDR2 YNFKEQ. V lost 2 bases and J 7 bases, leaving 15 bases between the germline ends. The CDR3 covers 15 residues. The PCR employed 60 Vbeta primers together with 13 Jbeta primers. Clones were read by immunoSEQ multiplex PCR, and TCRdb kept only the in-frame ones, dropping some. The sample shows about 130,000 clones, around 77% of them seen only once. The receptor was derived from a man aged 25-45 years in good health and CMV-seronegative. The chain has TRBV4-2 and TRBJ2-1, with a weak D call TRBD2 (5 bases). Sequencing was performed on PBMCs. CDR3 coding DNA: TGTGCCAGCAGCCAAAGCGGCCCCCGGGGTAATGAGCAGTTCTTC. Its protein product is CASSQSGPRGNEQFF.